The T cell receptor (beta chain) under discussion was sequenced for a study of T-cell memory formation after mild COVID-19. One entry per CDR3 protein, called by TCRdb with MiXCR from the 5' RACE reads. There are around 60,000 distinct CDR3 sequences in the sample; around 9.5% occur only once, and more than 0.95% lies in the top ten. This CDR3 is built from 14 residues. Germline assignment: CDR1 SSHAT and CDR2 FNYEAQ (reference sequence). There are a few counts of this clonotype. The junction differs from germline at one of its ends, possibly a read error. This TCR came from a man between 18 and 29 years old who had mild COVID-19 (a few samples of this study predate the infection). Cell type and time point are not known. Source material: PBMCs or a T cell subset sorted from them (not recorded which). The V and J genes are TRBV7-7 and TRBJ2-5, with 7 positions matching TRBD1. CDR3 in amino acids: CASSLTGPVETQYF. For the CDR3, the DNA is TGTGCTAGCAGCCTGACAGGGCCGGTAGAGACCCAGTACTTC.